These 7 T cell receptor beta chains were sequenced from one sample in a study of T cell repertoires in cytomegalovirus infection. TCRdb re-analysed the reads in MiXCR, keeping a single row per CDR3 protein. Of approximately 110,000 distinct CDR3 sequences detected, about 33% appear once; the ten largest clones hold around two fifths. Which antigens these TCRs recognize remains unknown. The specimen comprised CD8+ T cells from cultured PBMCs, sampled from culture after CMV antigen stimulation. These receptors all come from a human donor in good health (CMV status not recorded). Some clones in this sample may be carry-over from other donors' samples.

In its sample, this clonotype was seen many times. The rearrangement uses TRBV7-6 and TRBJ2-1; 14 bases are shared with TRBD2. CDR1 SGHVS and CDR2 FNYEAQ come from the germline V gene. The length of the CDR3 is 18 residues. Germline trimming cut 6 bases from V and 0 bases from J; bases unmatched to any gene: 7. As DNA, the CDR3 is TGTGCCAGCAGAACCGGGACTAGCGGGGGTAGCTCCTACAATGAGCAGTTCTTC. Amino acid sequence: CASRTGTSGGSSYNEQFF.

This clonotype has a handful of counts. The rearrangement uses TRBV6-6 and TRBJ2-7; D not certain. V shed 2 bases and J shed 2 bases, with 25 bases lying between them. The CDR3 covers 19 residues. Germline CDR1 reads MNHNY; CDR2 reads SVGAGI (reference sequence). The CDR3 here is CASSYVPARVGRNTYEQYF. DNA of the CDR3: TGTGCCAGCAGTTACGTCCCAGCAAGGGTAGGGCGAAATACCTACGAGCAGTACTTC.

The chain combines TRBV2 with TRBJ1-1; maybe TRBD1 (6 bases). Trimming shortened V by 10 bases and J by 6 bases, and 18 bases separated the two germline ends. CDR1 and CDR2 (germline): SNHLY, FYNNEI. CDR3 size: 13 residues. In nucleotides, the CDR3 is TGTGCCAACATGAAGGGGGATGCTCCTGAAGCTTTCTTT. It translates to CANMKGDAPEAFF.

The chain uses TRBV4-3 and TRBJ1-4; D remains unclear. CDR1 LGHNA and CDR2 YSLEER come from the germline V gene. CDR3 size: 15 residues. The V and J ends lost 0 bases and 4 bases respectively, with 9 bases between them. In nucleotides, the CDR3 is TGCGCCAGCAGCCAAGAGCGGGGTTTTAATGAAAAACTGTTTTTT. Its protein is CASSQERGFNEKLFF.

The J gene is TRBJ2-1, the V gene TRBV5-1; TRBD1 agrees at 7 bases. CDR3 size: 15 residues. Germline CDR1 reads SGHRS; CDR2 reads YFSETQ. The junction had 12 bases not matched to a gene; V was cut back by 4 bases and J by 8 bases. The CDR3 DNA reads TGCGCCAGCAGCCCTCGACAGGGACCCTTTCATGAGCAGTTCTTC. This gives the protein CASSPRQGPFHEQFF.

The chain combines TRBV11-2 with TRBJ2-3; tentatively, D is TRBD2 (6 bases). CDR1 is SGHAT and CDR2 is FQNNGV in the germline V gene. With 8 bases removed from V and 11 bases from J, the gap between germline ends came to 29 bases. The CDR3 contains 16 residues. DNA of the CDR3: TGTGCCAGCTTAGCGTCGGGGGAATCCCTTTCCGAGATGCAGTATTTT. Amino acids: CASLASGESLSEMQYF.

This clonotype was counted a few times. The chain carries TRBV28 and TRBJ1-5; no clear D. The germline V gene encodes CDR1 MDHEN and CDR2 SYDVKM. Trimming removed 6 bases from V and 5 bases from J, with 8 bases in between. The CDR3 sequence is 12 residues long. In nucleotides, the CDR3 is TGTGCCAGCAGGAAAGTAGATCAGCCCCAGCATTTT. It is translated as CASRKVDQPQHF.